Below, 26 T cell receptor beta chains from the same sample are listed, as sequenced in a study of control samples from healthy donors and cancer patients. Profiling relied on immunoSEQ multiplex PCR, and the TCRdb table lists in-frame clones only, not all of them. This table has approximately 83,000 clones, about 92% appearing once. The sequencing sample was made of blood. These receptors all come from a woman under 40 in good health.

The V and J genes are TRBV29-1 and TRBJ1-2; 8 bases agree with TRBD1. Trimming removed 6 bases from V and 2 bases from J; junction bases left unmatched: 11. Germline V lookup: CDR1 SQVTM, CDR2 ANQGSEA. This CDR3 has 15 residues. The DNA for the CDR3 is TGCAGCGTGGAGGACAGGGCCCAGGGCAACTATGGCTACACCTTC. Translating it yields CSVEDRAQGNYGYTF.

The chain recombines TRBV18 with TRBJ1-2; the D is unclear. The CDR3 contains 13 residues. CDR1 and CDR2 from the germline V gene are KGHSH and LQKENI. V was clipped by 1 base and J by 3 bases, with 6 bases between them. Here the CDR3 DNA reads TGTGCCAGCTCACCACAGGACTACTATGGCTACACCTTC. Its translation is CASSPQDYYGYTF.

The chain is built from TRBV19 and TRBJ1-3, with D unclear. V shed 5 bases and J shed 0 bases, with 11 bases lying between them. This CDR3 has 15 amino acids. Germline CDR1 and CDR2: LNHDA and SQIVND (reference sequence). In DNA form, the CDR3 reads TGTGCCAGTAGTTCCGACCTTCACTCTGGAAACACCATATATTTT. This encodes CASSSDLHSGNTIYF.

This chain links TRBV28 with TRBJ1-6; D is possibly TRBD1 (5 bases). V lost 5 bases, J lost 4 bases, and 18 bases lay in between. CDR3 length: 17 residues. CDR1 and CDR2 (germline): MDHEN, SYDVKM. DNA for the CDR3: TGTGCCAGCAGTACCTCCGCCGACAGCTTGTATAATTCACCCCTCCACTTT. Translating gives CASSTSADSLYNSPLHF.

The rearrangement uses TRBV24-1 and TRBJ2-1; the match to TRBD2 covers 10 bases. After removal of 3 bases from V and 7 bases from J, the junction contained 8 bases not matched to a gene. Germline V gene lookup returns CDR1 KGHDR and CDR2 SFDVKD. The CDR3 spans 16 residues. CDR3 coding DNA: TGTGCCACCAGTGATCCGAGCGGGGGGGCGCGAAATGAGCAGTTCTTC. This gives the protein CATSDPSGGARNEQFF.

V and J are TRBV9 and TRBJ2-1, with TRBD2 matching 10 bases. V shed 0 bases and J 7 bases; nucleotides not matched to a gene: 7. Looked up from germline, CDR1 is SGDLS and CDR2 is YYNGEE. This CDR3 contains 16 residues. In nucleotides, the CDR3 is TGTGCCAGCAGCGTAGCTAGCGGGAGAGAAGTGAATGAGCAGTTCTTC. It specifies CASSVASGREVNEQFF.

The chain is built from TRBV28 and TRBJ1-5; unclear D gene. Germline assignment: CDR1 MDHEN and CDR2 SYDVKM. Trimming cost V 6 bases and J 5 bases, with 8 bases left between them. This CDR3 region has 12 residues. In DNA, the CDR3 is TGTGCCAGCAGGCGAGGGTATCAGCCCCAGCATTTT. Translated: CASRRGYQPQHF.

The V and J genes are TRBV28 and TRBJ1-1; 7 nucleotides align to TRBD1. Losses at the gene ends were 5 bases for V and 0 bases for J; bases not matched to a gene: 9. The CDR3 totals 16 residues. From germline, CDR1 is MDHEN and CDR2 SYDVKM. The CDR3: CASSVTGKHMNTEAFF. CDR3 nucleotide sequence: TGTGCCAGCAGTGTGACAGGGAAGCACATGAACACTGAAGCTTTCTTT.

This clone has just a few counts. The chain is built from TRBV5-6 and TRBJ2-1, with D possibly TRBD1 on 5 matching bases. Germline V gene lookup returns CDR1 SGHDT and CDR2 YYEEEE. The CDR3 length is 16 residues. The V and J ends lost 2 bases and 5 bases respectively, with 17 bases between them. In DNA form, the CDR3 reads TGTGCCAGCAGCTTAGGGGTTTGGGGTTTGGACAATGAGCAGTTCTTC. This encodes CASSLGVWGLDNEQFF.

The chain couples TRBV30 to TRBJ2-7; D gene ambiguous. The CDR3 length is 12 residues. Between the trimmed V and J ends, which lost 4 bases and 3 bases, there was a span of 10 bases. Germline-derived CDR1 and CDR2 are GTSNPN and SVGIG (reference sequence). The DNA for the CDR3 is TGTGCCTGGACGGTATCTGGCTACGAGCAGTACTTC. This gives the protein CAWTVSGYEQYF.

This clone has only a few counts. The CDR3 DNA sequence: TGTGCCAGCAGCTTAGCCCCGGGACCTGGGGGAGGCTACACCTTC. Translated, it gives CASSLAPGPGGGYTF. The chain carries TRBV7-9 and TRBJ1-2; TRBD1 is a possible D gene (5 bases). The CDR3 spans 15 residues. V shed 0 bases and J shed 8 bases, with 16 bases lying between them. Germline lookup yields CDR1 SEHNR and CDR2 FQNEAQ (reference sequence).

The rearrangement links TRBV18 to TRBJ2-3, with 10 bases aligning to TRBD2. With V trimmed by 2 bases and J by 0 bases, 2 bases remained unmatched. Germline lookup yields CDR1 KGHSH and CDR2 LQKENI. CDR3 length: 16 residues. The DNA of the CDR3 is TGTGCCAGCTCACCAACTAGCGGGACGAGCACAGATACGCAGTATTTT. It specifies CASSPTSGTSTDTQYF.

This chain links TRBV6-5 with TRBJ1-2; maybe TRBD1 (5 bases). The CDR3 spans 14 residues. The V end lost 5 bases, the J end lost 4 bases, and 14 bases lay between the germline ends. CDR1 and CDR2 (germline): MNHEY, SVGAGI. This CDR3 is CASSSIRVGYGYTF. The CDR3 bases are TGTGCCAGCAGTAGTATCAGGGTTGGCTATGGCTACACCTTC.

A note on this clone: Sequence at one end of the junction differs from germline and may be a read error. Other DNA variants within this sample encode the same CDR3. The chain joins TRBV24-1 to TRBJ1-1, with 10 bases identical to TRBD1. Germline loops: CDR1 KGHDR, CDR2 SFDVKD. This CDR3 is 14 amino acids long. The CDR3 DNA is TGTGCCACCAGTGATTCACTCGACAGGGGGCCTGCTTTCTTC. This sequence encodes CATSDSLDRGPAFF.

CDR3 in amino acids: CASSPLPSWTSVEWGSYNEQFF. CDR3 DNA: TGTGCCAGCAGCCCCCTCCCCTCTTGGACTAGCGTGGAGTGGGGCTCCTACAATGAGCAGTTCTTC. V gene TRBV27 combines with J gene TRBJ2-1; 9 bases map to TRBD2. This CDR3 contains 22 residues. In germline, CDR1 is MNHEY, CDR2 SMNVEV (reference sequence). Trimming took 6 bases from V and 0 from J; bases not matched to a gene: 24.

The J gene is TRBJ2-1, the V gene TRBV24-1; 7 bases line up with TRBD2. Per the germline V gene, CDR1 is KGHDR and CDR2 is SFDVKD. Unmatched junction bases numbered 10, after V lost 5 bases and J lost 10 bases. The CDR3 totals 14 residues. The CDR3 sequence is CATSVGGSLGEQFF. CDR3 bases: TGTGCCACCAGTGTTGGCGGGAGTTTGGGCGAGCAGTTCTTC.

The CDR3 is CASSENSRRGYTF. The CDR3 nucleotides are TGTGCCAGCAGTGAAAACTCCCGACGGGGCTACACCTTC. This chain links TRBV6-1 with TRBJ1-2; D ambiguous. V lost 2 bases and J lost 8, with 12 bases in between. Germline V gene data show CDR1 as MNHNS and CDR2 as SASEGT. The CDR3 extends over 13 amino acids.

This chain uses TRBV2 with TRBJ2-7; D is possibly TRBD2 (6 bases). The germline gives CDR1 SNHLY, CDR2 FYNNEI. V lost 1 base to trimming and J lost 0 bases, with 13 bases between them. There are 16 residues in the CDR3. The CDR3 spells CASSEGAGKISYEQYF. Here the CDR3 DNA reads TGTGCCAGCAGTGAAGGGGCGGGGAAGATCTCCTACGAGCAGTACTTC.

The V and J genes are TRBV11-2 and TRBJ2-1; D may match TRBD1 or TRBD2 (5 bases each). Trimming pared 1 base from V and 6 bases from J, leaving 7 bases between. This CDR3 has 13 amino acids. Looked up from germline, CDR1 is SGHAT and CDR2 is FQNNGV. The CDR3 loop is CASSLVGTNEQFF. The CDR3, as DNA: TGTGCCAGCAGCTTAGTTGGGACCAATGAGCAGTTCTTC. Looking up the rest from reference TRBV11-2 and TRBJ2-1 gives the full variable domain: EAGVAQSPRYKIIEKRQSVAFWCNPISGHATLYWYQQILGQGPKLLIQFQNNGVVDDSQLPKDRFSAERLKGVDSTLKIQPAKLEDSAVYLCASSLVGTNEQFFGPGTRLTVL.

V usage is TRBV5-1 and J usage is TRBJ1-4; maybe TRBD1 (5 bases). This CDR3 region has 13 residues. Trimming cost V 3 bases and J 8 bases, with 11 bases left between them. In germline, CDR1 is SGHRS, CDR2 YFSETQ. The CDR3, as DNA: TGCGCCAGCAGCTCCCCGAGGGGCGAAAAACTGTTTTTT. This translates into CASSSPRGEKLFF.

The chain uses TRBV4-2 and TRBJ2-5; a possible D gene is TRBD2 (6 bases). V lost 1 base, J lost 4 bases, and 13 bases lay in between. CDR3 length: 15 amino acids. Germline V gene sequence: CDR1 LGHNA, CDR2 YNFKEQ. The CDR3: CASSQGDWGLETQYF. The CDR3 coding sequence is TGTGCCAGCAGCCAAGGGGACTGGGGCTTAGAGACCCAGTACTTC.

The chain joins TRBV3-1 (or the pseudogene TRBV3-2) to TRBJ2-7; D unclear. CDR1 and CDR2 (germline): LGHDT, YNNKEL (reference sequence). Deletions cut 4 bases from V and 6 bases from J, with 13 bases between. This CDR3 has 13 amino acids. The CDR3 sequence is CASSPQEQGEQYF. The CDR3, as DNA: TGTGCCAGCAGCCCCCAGGAACAAGGCGAGCAGTACTTC.

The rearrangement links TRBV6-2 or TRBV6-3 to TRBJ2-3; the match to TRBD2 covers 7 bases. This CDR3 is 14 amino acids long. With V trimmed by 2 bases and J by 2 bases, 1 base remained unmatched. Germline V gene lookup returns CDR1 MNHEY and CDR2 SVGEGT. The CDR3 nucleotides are TGTGCCAGCAGTTACGGGAGGGCCACAGATACGCAGTATTTT. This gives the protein CASSYGRATDTQYF.

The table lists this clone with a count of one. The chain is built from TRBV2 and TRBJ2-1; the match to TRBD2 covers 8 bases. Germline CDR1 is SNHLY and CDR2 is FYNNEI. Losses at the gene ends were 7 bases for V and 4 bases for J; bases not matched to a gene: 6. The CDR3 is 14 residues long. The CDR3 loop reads CASKGSGAYNEQFF. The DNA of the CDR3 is TGTGCCAGCAAAGGTAGCGGGGCATACAATGAGCAGTTCTTC.

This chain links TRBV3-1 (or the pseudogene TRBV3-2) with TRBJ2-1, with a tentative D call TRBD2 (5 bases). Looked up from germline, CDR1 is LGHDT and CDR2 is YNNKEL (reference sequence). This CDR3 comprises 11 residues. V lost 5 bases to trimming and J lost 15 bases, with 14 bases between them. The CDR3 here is CASSELGIMFF. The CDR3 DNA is TGTGCCAGCAGCGAACTAGGGATTATGTTCTTC.

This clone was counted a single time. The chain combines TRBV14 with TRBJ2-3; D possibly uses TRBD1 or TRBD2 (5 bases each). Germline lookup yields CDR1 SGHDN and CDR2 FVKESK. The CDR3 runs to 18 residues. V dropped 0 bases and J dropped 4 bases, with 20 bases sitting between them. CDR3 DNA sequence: TGTGCCAGCAGCCAAGATAATGGGGGTTCATATTATGCAGATACGCAGTATTTT. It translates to CASSQDNGGSYYADTQYF.